Following are 25 T cell receptor beta chains from one sample sequenced in a study of T cells in localized non-small cell lung cancer. The table came from immunoSEQ multiplex PCR; TCRdb's copy has only in-frame clones and leaves some out. The sample yields around 69,000 clones, roughly 88% seen once. The input for sequencing was peripheral blood, taken before any cancer treatment. The receptors originated from a woman between 40 and 69 years old with stage I lung adenocarcinoma.

This clone was counted once. The rearrangement uses TRBV28 and TRBJ2-2; 9 positions agree with TRBD2. V trimming: 10 bases; J trimming: 4 bases; junction bases outside the gene matches: 13. Germline V gene sequence: CDR1 MDHEN, CDR2 SYDVKM. The CDR3 extends over 16 amino acids. CDR3 in amino acids: CATGGGARVGTGELFF. The CDR3 nucleotides read TGTGCCACTGGCGGGGGGGCTCGCGTAGGCACCGGGGAGCTGTTTTTT.

This chain links TRBV28 with TRBJ2-7; D is perhaps TRBD1 or TRBD2 (6 bases each). V gave up 6 bases and J gave up 0 bases, with 18 bases separating them. Germline V gene lookup returns CDR1 MDHEN and CDR2 SYDVKM. The CDR3 extends over 16 amino acids. In nucleotides, the CDR3 is TGTGCCAGCAGCTATCCTAAGGGGGGTGTCTCCTACGAGCAGTACTTC. Its translation: CASSYPKGGVSYEQYF.

This clone is a singleton in its sample. In the same sample, other DNA sequences code for this CDR3. The V and J genes are TRBV29-1 and TRBJ2-2; tentative D call: TRBD2 (7 bases). The germline V gene has CDR1 SQVTM and CDR2 ANQGSEA. This CDR3 comprises 19 residues. The ends were cut back, 3 bases at V and 0 bases at J, with 23 bases in the middle. Written as DNA, the CDR3 is TGCAGCGTTGAGATGAAGGGGCGGAGGGGGGGCCCGAACACCGGGGAGCTGTTTTTT. It encodes CSVEMKGRRGGPNTGELFF.

J is TRBJ2-3 and V is TRBV28; unclear D gene. CDR3 length equals 16 residues. Germline V gives CDR1 MDHEN, CDR2 SYDVKM. V lost 1 base to trimming and J lost 0 bases, with 11 bases between them. As DNA, the CDR3 is TGTGCCAGCAGTTTATTAACAGATCGGAGCACAGATACGCAGTATTTT. It encodes CASSLLTDRSTDTQYF.

V and J are TRBV10-2 and TRBJ1-5; no firm D call. The CDR3 is made up of 17 amino acids. V was pared by 3 bases and J by 1 base, with 16 bases between. Germline V gene data show CDR1 as WSHSY and CDR2 as SAAADI. In DNA form, the CDR3 reads TGCGCCAGCAGTGACCCTCGAGGATCGGACAGCAATCAGCCCCAGCATTTT. It codes for CASSDPRGSDSNQPQHF.

The chain employs TRBV18 and TRBJ1-5, with D perhaps TRBD1 (5 bases). V was pared by 0 bases and J by 4 bases, with 13 bases between. CDR3 length equals 16 residues. Germline V gene lookup returns CDR1 KGHSH and CDR2 LQKENI. The CDR3 sequence: CASSPPGVQQNQPQHF. The CDR3 coding sequence is TGTGCCAGCTCACCACCGGGGGTCCAACAGAATCAGCCCCAGCATTTT.

This clone has a single count. V gene TRBV7-9 combines with J gene TRBJ2-2, with 8 bases aligning to TRBD1. The germline V gene has CDR1 SEHNR and CDR2 FQNEAQ (reference sequence). The ends lost 2 bases at V and 1 base at J; junction bases unmatched: 3. The CDR3 has 16 residues. CDR3 protein: CASSLTGTGNTGELFF. The CDR3 nucleotides are TGTGCCAGCAGCTTAACCGGGACAGGGAACACCGGGGAGCTGTTTTTT. Full variable domain (remainder filled in from reference TRBV7-9 and TRBJ2-2): DTGVSQNPRHKITKRGQNVTFRCDPISEHNRLYWYRQTLGQGPEFLTYFQNEAQLEKSRLLSDRFSAERPKGSFSTLEIQRTEQGDSAMYLCASSLTGTGNTGELFFGEGSRLTVL.

CDR3 amino acids: CASSQVSAGNEQFF. Here the CDR3 DNA reads TGTGCCAGCAGCCAAGTCTCGGCAGGGAATGAGCAGTTCTTC. The chain carries TRBV14 and TRBJ2-1; maybe TRBD1 (5 bases). Between the trimmed V and J ends, which lost 1 base and 7 bases, there was a span of 11 bases. The CDR3 has 14 residues. Germline V gene lookup returns CDR1 SGHDN and CDR2 FVKESK.

The rearrangement joins TRBV28 to TRBJ1-2; D unclear. Germline V gene sequence: CDR1 MDHEN, CDR2 SYDVKM. The CDR3 loop spans 14 amino acids. Trimming cost V 2 bases and J 4 bases, with 11 bases left between them. The CDR3 DNA reads TGTGCCAGCAGTTTACTCCAGCCCTTCTATGGCTACACCTTC. Translation gives CASSLLQPFYGYTF.

This clone was seen only a few times. This rearrangement joins TRBV7-8 to TRBJ1-2; 7 nucleotides agree with TRBD1. V was pared by 3 bases and J by 7 bases, with 5 bases of the junction left unmatched. The CDR3 is made up of 13 amino acids. Germline V lookup: CDR1 SGHVS, CDR2 FQNEAQ. In DNA, the CDR3 is TGTGCCAGCAGCTTGGGCAGGGGGTCTGGCTACACCTTC. Translating gives CASSLGRGSGYTF.

The chain joins TRBV7-9 to TRBJ1-1; D is unresolved. The germline V gene has CDR1 SEHNR and CDR2 FQNEAQ (reference sequence). The CDR3 runs 14 residues. V lost 5 bases, J lost 6 bases, and 16 bases lay in between. This chain's CDR3 is CASSEGPAVAEAFF. The CDR3 nucleotides are TGTGCCAGCAGCGAAGGACCGGCGGTGGCTGAAGCTTTCTTT.

This clone is a singleton in its sample. The chain combines TRBV7-9 with TRBJ2-3; unclear D gene. Between the trimmed V and J ends, which lost 5 bases and 0 bases, there was a span of 6 bases. CDR1 is SEHNR and CDR2 is FQNEAQ in the germline V gene (reference sequence). CDR3 length equals 13 residues. The CDR3 coding sequence is TGTGCCAGCAGCCCGAGTAGCACAGATACGCAGTATTTT. This encodes CASSPSSTDTQYF.

This clone was recorded a few times. The J gene is TRBJ2-1, the V gene TRBV13; TRBD2 matches 13 bases. CDR1 is PRHDT, CDR2 FYEKMQ, per germline (reference sequence). Trimming removed 4 bases from V and 7 bases from J; junction bases left unmatched: 4. The CDR3 consists of 15 residues. The CDR3 loop reads CASSSGLAGVNEQFF. CDR3 nucleotide sequence: TGTGCCAGCAGCTCCGGACTAGCGGGGGTAAATGAGCAGTTCTTC.

The chain has TRBV5-6 and TRBJ2-1, with D hard to call. This CDR3 contains 11 residues. V was shortened by 3 bases and J by 10 bases, with 8 bases between the two germline ends. The V gene's germline CDR1 is SGHDT and CDR2 YYEEEE. The CDR3 here is CASSSSGEQFF. As DNA, the CDR3 is TGTGCCAGCAGCTCCTCCGGGGAGCAGTTCTTC.

CDR3 in amino acids: CASSSLAGGLYEQFF. CDR3 sequence (DNA): TGCGCCAGCAGCTCTTTAGCGGGGGGGCTTTATGAGCAGTTCTTC. The chain is built from TRBV5-1 and TRBJ2-1; 11 positions match TRBD2. Germline CDR1 is SGHRS and CDR2 is YFSETQ. With 3 bases clipped from V and 8 bases from J, the junction kept 7 bases outside the gene matches. The CDR3 covers 15 residues.

This clone has only a few counts. This chain links TRBV7-8 with TRBJ1-1; D possibly corresponds to TRBD1 (5 bases). The CDR3 runs 14 residues. Trimming took 2 bases from V and 4 from J, leaving 11 bases between them. CDR1 is SGHVS, CDR2 FQNEAQ, per germline. This CDR3 reads CASSLTMGVTEAFF. The DNA for the CDR3 is TGTGCCAGCAGCTTAACGATGGGGGTCACTGAAGCTTTCTTT. Full variable domain (remainder filled in from reference TRBV7-8 and TRBJ1-1): GAGVSQSPRYKVAKRGQDVALRCDPISGHVSLFWYQQALGQGPEFLTYFQNEAQLDKSGLPSDRFFAERPEGSVSTLKIQRTQQEDSAVYLCASSLTMGVTEAFFGQGTRLTVV.

This clone showed up just once. The rearrangement uses TRBV9 and TRBJ1-1, with D tentatively TRBD1 (5 bases). This CDR3 contains 13 residues. V dropped 1 base and J dropped 3 bases, with 7 bases sitting between them. Germline V gene data show CDR1 as SGDLS and CDR2 as YYNGEE. The CDR3 region is CASSVRGDTEAFF. For the CDR3, the DNA is TGTGCCAGCAGCGTACGAGGGGACACTGAAGCTTTCTTT.

The V and J genes are TRBV18 and TRBJ1-1; TRBD1 aligns across 8 bases. V trimming: 2 bases; J trimming: 3 bases; junction bases outside the gene matches: 8. Per germline, CDR1 KGHSH and CDR2 LQKENI. The CDR3 loop spans 16 amino acids. CDR3 sequence: CASSPKQQGVDTEAFF. CDR3 nucleotide sequence: TGTGCCAGCTCACCAAAACAACAGGGGGTGGACACTGAAGCTTTCTTT.

The CDR3 sequence is CASRIQSVGYTF. The CDR3 DNA sequence: TGTGCCAGCAGAATCCAAAGTGTTGGCTACACCTTC. The rearrangement uses TRBV28 and TRBJ1-2; D remains unclear. Germline-derived CDR1 and CDR2 are MDHEN and SYDVKM. V was cut by 6 bases and J by 7 bases, with 12 bases left in between. The CDR3 runs to 12 residues.

The chain recombines TRBV7-2 with TRBJ1-2; the match to TRBD1 covers 7 bases. The CDR3 loop spans 13 amino acids. V dropped 6 bases and J dropped 5; count of bases not matched to a gene: 6. Germline CDR1 is SGHTA and CDR2 is FQGNSA. CDR3 loop: CASRPVTGYGYTF. DNA for the CDR3: TGTGCCAGCAGACCCGTGACAGGGTATGGCTACACCTTC.

The CDR3 coding sequence is TGTGCCAGCAGGGGGTCTGAAGCTTTCTTT. It translates to CASRGSEAFF. The chain joins TRBV6-5 to TRBJ1-1; D is unclear. V was trimmed by 6 bases and J by 6 bases, leaving 5 bases between them. There are 10 residues in the CDR3. Germline values: CDR1 MNHEY, CDR2 SVGAGI.

The genes are TRBV18 and TRBJ1-5; 7 bases match TRBD1. The CDR3 covers 16 residues. Germline values: CDR1 KGHSH, CDR2 LQKENI. With V trimmed by 4 bases and J by 0 bases, 6 bases remained unmatched. CDR3 loop: CASSQGGTDSNQPQHF. The CDR3 DNA reads TGTGCCAGCTCACAAGGCGGGACAGATAGCAATCAGCCCCAGCATTTT.

The V gene is TRBV5-5, the J gene TRBJ2-5; D uncertain. This CDR3 comprises 14 residues. The V and J ends lost 0 bases and 0 bases respectively, with 6 bases between them. Germline lookup yields CDR1 SGHKS and CDR2 YYEKEE (reference sequence). CDR3 DNA: TGTGCCAGCAGCTTGGAACTCAACCAAGAGACCCAGTACTTC. This encodes CASSLELNQETQYF.

The chain has TRBV7-3 and TRBJ1-1, with 9 bases aligning to TRBD1. This CDR3 spans 15 amino acids. Germline V gene sequence: CDR1 SGHTA, CDR2 FQGTGA. With V trimmed by 3 bases and J by 5 bases, 7 bases remained unmatched. The CDR3 sequence: CASSFSGTGRTEAFF. The CDR3 DNA sequence: TGTGCCAGCAGCTTCTCCGGGACAGGGCGGACTGAAGCTTTCTTT.

This chain joins TRBV7-2 and TRBJ2-1, with 14 positions matching TRBD2. This CDR3 region has 18 residues. Per the germline V gene, CDR1 is SGHTA and CDR2 is FQGNSA. Trimming at V came to 1 base and at J to 3 bases, leaving 5 bases not matched to a gene. The CDR3 DNA reads TGTGCCAGCAGCTTAGGACTAGCGGGAGGGCCGTACTACAATGAGCAGTTCTTC. Translated, it gives CASSLGLAGGPYYNEQFF.